One sample yielded the 6 T cell receptor beta chains listed below, sequenced in a study of blood T cell repertoires in COVID-19. Using immunoSEQ multiplex PCR, the repertoire was profiled, and TCRdb retains in-frame clones only, with some absent. The repertoire holds about 190,000 clones, with roughly 80% as singletons. Sequencing input: peripheral blood. Receptor source: a woman in her forties or fifties with acute or convalescent COVID-19.

V gene TRBV28 combines with J gene TRBJ1-2, with no clear D. The CDR3 consists of 15 residues. Looked up from germline, CDR1 is MDHEN and CDR2 is SYDVKM. V gave up 3 bases and J gave up 4 bases, with 15 bases separating them. The CDR3 DNA sequence: TGTGCCAGCAGTTTCCCACGTCCGGGTTTCTATGGCTACACCTTC. This sequence encodes CASSFPRPGFYGYTF.

The chain employs TRBV5-6 and TRBJ2-1; TRBD2 is a possible D gene (6 bases). CDR1 and CDR2 from the germline V gene are SGHDT and YYEEEE. The germline V and J ends were trimmed by 4 bases and 8 bases, with 19 bases remaining between them. The CDR3 sequence is 15 residues long. The CDR3 sequence: CASSLLLSSVDEQFF. The CDR3, as DNA: TGTGCCAGCAGCCTCCTACTGTCTAGCGTCGATGAGCAGTTCTTC.

CDR3 sequence reads: CASSEVSGTSGGRGYEQYF. DNA of the CDR3: TGTGCCAGCAGCGAAGTTTCCGGGACTAGCGGTGGAAGGGGTTACGAGCAGTACTTC. The chain is built from TRBV21-1 and TRBJ2-7; the table gives TRBD2 as D, unverified against the DNA. TRBV21-1 is described as a pseudogene. The CDR3 spans 19 residues.

This chain uses TRBV28 with TRBJ2-7; possibly TRBD1 for D (5 bases). Germline-derived CDR1 and CDR2 are MDHEN and SYDVKM. This CDR3 has 13 amino acids. Trimming removed 5 bases from V and 5 bases from J, with 13 bases in between. Here the CDR3 reads CASSPPRGHEQYF. The DNA for the CDR3 is TGTGCCAGCAGTCCCCCTAGGGGCCACGAGCAGTACTTC.

The chain joins TRBV6-1 to TRBJ1-6; D is possibly TRBD1 (6 bases). The CDR3 has 16 amino acids. V was trimmed by 4 bases and J by 9 bases, leaving 19 bases between them. The germline V gene has CDR1 MNHNS and CDR2 SASEGT. DNA of the CDR3: TGTGCCAGCAGTGGGAGCAGGGGAAATTCACGTTCACCCCTCCACTTT. This gives the protein CASSGSRGNSRSPLHF.

The chain employs TRBV5-4 and TRBJ2-7; 8 nucleotides match TRBD1. Germline loops: CDR1 SGHNT, CDR2 YYREEE (reference sequence). Germline trimming cut 4 bases from V and 6 bases from J; bases unmatched to any gene: 9. The CDR3 has 14 amino acids. For the CDR3, the DNA is TGTGCCAGCAGCCCCTGGGACAGGCTCCCCGAGCAGTACTTC. It encodes CASSPWDRLPEQYF.